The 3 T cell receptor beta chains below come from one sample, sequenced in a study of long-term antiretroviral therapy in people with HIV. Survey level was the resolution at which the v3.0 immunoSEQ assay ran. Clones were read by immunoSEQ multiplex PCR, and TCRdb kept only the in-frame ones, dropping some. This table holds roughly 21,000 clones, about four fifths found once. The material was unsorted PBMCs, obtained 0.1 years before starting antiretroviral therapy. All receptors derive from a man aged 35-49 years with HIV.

The CDR3 here is CASTTSYGAGEADTQYF. In DNA, the CDR3 is TGTGCCAGCACCACCTCCTACGGGGCGGGAGAGGCAGATACGCAGTATTTT. The rearrangement uses TRBV7-9 and TRBJ2-3, with TRBD2 identical over 7 bases. The V gene end was trimmed by 7 bases and the J gene end by 4 bases; junction bases not matched to a gene: 17. The CDR3 is 17 residues long. Germline V CDR1 and CDR2: SEHNR, FQNEAQ (reference sequence).

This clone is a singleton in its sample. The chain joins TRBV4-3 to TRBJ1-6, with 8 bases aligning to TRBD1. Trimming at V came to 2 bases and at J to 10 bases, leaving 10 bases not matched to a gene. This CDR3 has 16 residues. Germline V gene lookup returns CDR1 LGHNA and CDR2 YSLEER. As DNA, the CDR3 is TGCGCCAGCAGCCAAATTAAACAGGGGGTTCGATCACCCCTCCACTTT. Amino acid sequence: CASSQIKQGVRSPLHF.

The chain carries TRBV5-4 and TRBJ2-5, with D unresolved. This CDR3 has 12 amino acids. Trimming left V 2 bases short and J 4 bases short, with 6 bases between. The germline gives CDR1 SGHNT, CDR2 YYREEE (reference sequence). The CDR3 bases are TGTGCCAGCAGCTTTGGCCTAGAGACCCAGTACTTC. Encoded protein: CASSFGLETQYF.